Below are 17 T cell receptor beta chains sequenced from a single sample in a study of T cells in localized non-small cell lung cancer. The method was immunoSEQ multiplex PCR; TCRdb's version includes in-frame clones alone and lacks a portion of them. Of tens of thousands of clones listed, 80% to 90% are singletons. The material was peripheral blood, obtained before any cancer treatment. The receptors come from a male donor aged 60 or over with stage III lung adenocarcinoma.

The chain is built from TRBV29-1 and TRBJ2-1; 11 bases fit TRBD1. The CDR3 is 13 residues long. The V gene end was trimmed by 8 bases and the J gene end by 6 bases; junction bases not matched to a gene: 6. Germline lookup yields CDR1 SQVTM and CDR2 ANQGSEA. CDR3 sequence: CSSSGTGGNEQFF. The CDR3 bases are TGCAGCTCCTCCGGGACAGGGGGCAATGAGCAGTTCTTC.

This chain links TRBV28 with TRBJ1-5, with a possible D match to TRBD1 (5 bases). CDR1 and CDR2 (germline): MDHEN, SYDVKM. Trimming stripped 5 bases from V and 2 bases from J, with 13 bases between. The CDR3 sequence is 15 residues long. Here the CDR3 reads CASSRRGQGNQPQHF. The CDR3 coding sequence is TGTGCCAGCAGTAGAAGGGGTCAAGGCAATCAGCCCCAGCATTTT. Filled out from reference TRBV28 and TRBJ1-5, the complete variable domain reads DVKVTQSSRYLVKRTGEKVFLECVQDMDHENMFWYRQDPGLGLRLIYFSYDVKMKEKGDIPEGYSVSREKKERFSLILESASTNQTSMYLCASSRRGQGNQPQHFGDGTRLSIL.

The chain has TRBV7-8 and TRBJ2-7; TRBD1 agrees at 9 bases. This CDR3 has 13 residues. J lost 5 bases, V lost 5 bases, and 4 bases had no gene match. Germline CDR1 is SGHVS and CDR2 is FQNEAQ. CDR3 in amino acids: CASSTGQGNEQYF. Written as DNA, the CDR3 is TGTGCCAGCAGCACGGGACAGGGCAACGAGCAGTACTTC.

This sequence joins TRBV30 and TRBJ2-2; 10 bases line up with TRBD1. CDR1 GTSNPN and CDR2 SVGIG come from the germline V gene (reference sequence). The CDR3 runs to 13 residues. V trimming: 3 bases; J trimming: 6 bases; junction bases outside the gene matches: 1. This CDR3 is CAWSGQGAGELFF. In nucleotides, the CDR3 is TGTGCCTGGAGCGGACAGGGGGCCGGGGAGCTGTTTTTT.

The chain employs TRBV7-9 and TRBJ2-6, with D perhaps matching TRBD1 or TRBD2 (5 bases each). This CDR3 spans 18 amino acids. In germline, CDR1 is SEHNR, CDR2 FQNEAQ (reference sequence). The V end was cut by 5 bases, the J end by 5 bases, with 22 bases between. The CDR3 loop reads CASSLPGAGLSRANVLTF. In DNA, the CDR3 is TGTGCCAGCAGCCTCCCCGGGGCAGGGCTGTCCAGGGCCAACGTCCTGACTTTC.

The chain recombines TRBV6-5 with TRBJ2-1, with D uncertain. Germline V lookup: CDR1 MNHEY, CDR2 SVGAGI. The V end lost 5 bases, the J end lost 5 bases, and 4 bases lay between the germline ends. The CDR3 loop spans 11 amino acids. The CDR3 DNA is TGTGCCAGCAGTAAAGACAATGAGCAGTTCTTC. Its translation: CASSKDNEQFF.

Comment on this clone: The junction and the germline gene differ at one end; a read error may be behind it. The genes are TRBV5-4 and TRBJ1-1, with 7 bases lining up with TRBD1. Germline lookup yields CDR1 SGHNT and CDR2 YYREEE (reference sequence). The CDR3 is made up of 16 amino acids. The CDR3 reads CVSSGGGATVNTEAFF. CDR3 coding DNA: TGTGTCAGCAGCGGAGGGGGCGCGACTGTAAACACTGAAGCTTTCTTT.

This clone is classed as medium-sized. V usage is TRBV7-3 and J usage is TRBJ1-3; the match to TRBD1 covers 8 bases. Germline V gene sequence: CDR1 SGHTA, CDR2 FQGTGA. V lost 2 bases and J lost 0; bases outside the gene matches: 3. The CDR3 has 16 residues. CDR3 nucleotide sequence: TGTGCCAGCAGCTTAGGGACAGGAGGCTCTGGAAACACCATATATTTT. It specifies CASSLGTGGSGNTIYF.

The chain recombines TRBV7-9 with TRBJ1-1; the match to TRBD1 covers 9 bases. Unmatched junction bases numbered 4, after V lost 8 bases and J lost 3 bases. The CDR3 is 13 amino acids. Germline CDR1 reads SEHNR; CDR2 reads FQNEAQ (reference sequence). The CDR3 DNA reads TGTGCCAGCCGGACAGGGGCAGACACTGAAGCTTTCTTT. Translated: CASRTGADTEAFF.

This clone has just a few counts. J is TRBJ1-5 and V is TRBV11-2; D is undetermined. The ends were cut back, 5 bases at V and 3 bases at J, with 8 bases in the middle. The V gene's germline CDR1 is SGHAT and CDR2 FQNNGV. The CDR3 has 13 amino acids. The CDR3 protein is CASSHDTNQPQHF. In nucleotides, the CDR3 is TGTGCCAGCAGCCATGACACCAATCAGCCCCAGCATTTT.

Note on this clone: Other DNA sequences within the sample encode an identical CDR3. This rearrangement joins TRBV7-2 to TRBJ2-1, with 14 bases that match TRBD2. J was trimmed by 3 bases and V by 0 bases; bases with no gene match: 1. CDR1 is SGHTA and CDR2 is FQGNSA in the germline V gene. The CDR3 has 17 residues. The CDR3 loop is CASSLAGTSGSYNEQFF. CDR3 in DNA: TGTGCCAGCAGCTTAGCCGGGACTAGCGGGAGCTACAATGAGCAGTTCTTC.

This chain links TRBV6-4 with TRBJ1-2; the D is unclear. CDR1 and CDR2 from the germline V gene are MRHNA and SNTAGT. With 4 bases removed from V and 4 bases from J, the gap between germline ends came to 16 bases. The CDR3 covers 15 residues. Here the CDR3 reads CASSAQIGPGYGYTF. CDR3 coding DNA: TGTGCCAGCAGTGCACAGATAGGGCCCGGCTATGGCTACACCTTC.

The chain recombines TRBV15 with TRBJ1-5, with TRBD1 matching over 10 bases. V lost 2 bases, J lost 1 base, and 11 bases stayed unmatched. Germline V gene sequence: CDR1 LNHNV, CDR2 YYDKDF (reference sequence). The CDR3 loop spans 19 amino acids. CDR3 residues: CATSRRQGAGRGSNQPQHF. Written as DNA, the CDR3 is TGTGCCACCAGCAGACGACAGGGGGCTGGCCGAGGGAGCAATCAGCCCCAGCATTTT.

This chain joins TRBV4-1 and TRBJ1-2, with 8 bases matching TRBD1. The germline gives CDR1 MGHRA, CDR2 YSYEKL. CDR3 length: 15 residues. Trimming at V came to 3 bases and at J to 7 bases, leaving 10 bases not matched to a gene. This chain's CDR3 is CASSHSGQGRGGYTF. CDR3 in DNA: TGCGCCAGCAGCCATTCTGGACAGGGACGGGGTGGCTACACCTTC.

In the case of this clone: The same CDR3 arises from other DNA sequences in this sample as well. The chain is built from TRBV5-1 and TRBJ2-7, with D perhaps assigned TRBD1 or TRBD2 (5 bases each). CDR1 SGHRS and CDR2 YFSETQ come from the germline V gene. Trimming stripped 0 bases from V and 0 bases from J, with 10 bases between. CDR3 length equals 15 residues. The CDR3 DNA reads TGCGCCAGCAGCTTGGGGGGGTCTGGCTCCTACGAGCAGTACTTC. Residues: CASSLGGSGSYEQYF.

The chain couples TRBV7-9 to TRBJ2-3, with 8 bases lining up with TRBD2. This CDR3 spans 18 amino acids. After removal of 2 bases from V and 3 bases from J, the junction contained 13 bases not matched to a gene. Germline lookup yields CDR1 SEHNR and CDR2 FQNEAQ (reference sequence). CDR3 in DNA: TGTGCCAGCAGCTTAACCCAACTAGCGGAGCACCGGACAGATACGCAGTATTTT. It codes for CASSLTQLAEHRTDTQYF.

The chain joins TRBV7-8 to TRBJ2-5; D unclear. This CDR3 contains 13 residues. Germline CDR1 and CDR2: SGHVS and FQNEAQ. V was pared by 3 bases and J by 5 bases, with 10 bases between. In DNA, the CDR3 is TGTGCCAGCAGCTTTGGCCAGTTGGAGACCCAGTACTTC. Protein sequence: CASSFGQLETQYF.